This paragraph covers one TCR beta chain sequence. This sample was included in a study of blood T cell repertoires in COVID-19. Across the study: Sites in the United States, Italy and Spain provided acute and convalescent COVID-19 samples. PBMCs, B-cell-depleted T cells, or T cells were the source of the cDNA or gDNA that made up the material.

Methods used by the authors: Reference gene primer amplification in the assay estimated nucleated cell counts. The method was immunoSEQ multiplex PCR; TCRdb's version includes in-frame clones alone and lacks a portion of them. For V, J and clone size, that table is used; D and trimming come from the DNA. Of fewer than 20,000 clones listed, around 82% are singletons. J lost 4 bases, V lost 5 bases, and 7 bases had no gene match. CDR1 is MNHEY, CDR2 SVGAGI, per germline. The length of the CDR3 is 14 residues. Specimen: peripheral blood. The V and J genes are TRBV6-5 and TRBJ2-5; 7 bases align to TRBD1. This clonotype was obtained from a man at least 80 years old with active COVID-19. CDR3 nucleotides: TGTGCCAGCAGTAGACAGGGTTGGCGAGAGACCCAGTACTTC. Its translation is CASSRQGWRETQYF.